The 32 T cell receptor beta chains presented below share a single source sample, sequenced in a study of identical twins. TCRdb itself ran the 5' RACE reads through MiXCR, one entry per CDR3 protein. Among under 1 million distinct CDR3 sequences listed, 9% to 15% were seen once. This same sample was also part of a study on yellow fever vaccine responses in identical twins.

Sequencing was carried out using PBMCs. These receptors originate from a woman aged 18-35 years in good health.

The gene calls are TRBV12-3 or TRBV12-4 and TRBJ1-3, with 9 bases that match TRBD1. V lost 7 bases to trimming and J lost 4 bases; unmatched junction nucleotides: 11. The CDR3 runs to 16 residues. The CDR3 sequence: CASKTDRGLFGNTIYF. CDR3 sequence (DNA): TGTGCCAGCAAGACGGACAGGGGTTTGTTCGGAAACACCATATATTTT.

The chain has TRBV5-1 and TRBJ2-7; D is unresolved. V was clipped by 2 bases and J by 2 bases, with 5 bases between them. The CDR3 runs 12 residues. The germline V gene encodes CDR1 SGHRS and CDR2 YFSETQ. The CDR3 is CASSLPTYEQYV. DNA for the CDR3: TGCGCCAGCAGCTTACCTACCTACGAGCAGTACGTC.

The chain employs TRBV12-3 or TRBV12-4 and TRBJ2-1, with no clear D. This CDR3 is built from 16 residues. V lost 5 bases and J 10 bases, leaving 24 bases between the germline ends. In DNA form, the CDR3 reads TGTGCCAGCAGTCACCGGGCCAAAAATCCCGTCGGAGAGCAGTTCTTC. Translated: CASSHRAKNPVGEQFF.

The CDR3 loop reads CASSEETALYEQYF. The CDR3 coding sequence is TGTGCCAGCAGTGAAGAGACAGCCCTCTACGAGCAGTACTTC. The V and J genes are TRBV2 and TRBJ2-7; D is perhaps TRBD1 (5 bases). CDR1 is SNHLY, CDR2 FYNNEI, per germline. Between the trimmed V and J ends, which lost 1 base and 3 bases, there was a span of 10 bases. The CDR3 extends over 14 amino acids.

This CDR3 is CASSFLNEQYF. Here the CDR3 DNA reads TGTGCCAGCAGCTTTTTAAACGAGCAGTACTTC. The gene calls are TRBV5-6 and TRBJ2-7; D is ambiguous. Germline CDR1 and CDR2: SGHDT and YYEEEE. V gave up 2 bases and J gave up 5 bases, with 5 bases separating them. The CDR3 has 11 amino acids.

The CDR3 nucleotides are TGTGCCAGCCCACCGACCGGGTCGCTAAGTCGAACCGGGGAGCTGTTTTTT. The encoded protein is CASPPTGSLSRTGELFF. The chain uses TRBV28 and TRBJ2-2; no reliable D call. Trimming took 8 bases from V and 5 from J, leaving 24 bases between them. Germline-derived CDR1 and CDR2 are MDHEN and SYDVKM. The CDR3 spans 17 residues. The complete variable domain, with remaining parts taken from reference TRBV28 and TRBJ2-2, reads DVKVTQSSRYLVKRTGEKVFLECVQDMDHENMFWYRQDPGLGLRLIYFSYDVKMKEKGDIPEGYSVSREKKERFSLILESASTNQTSMYLCASPPTGSLSRTGELFFGEGSRLTVL.

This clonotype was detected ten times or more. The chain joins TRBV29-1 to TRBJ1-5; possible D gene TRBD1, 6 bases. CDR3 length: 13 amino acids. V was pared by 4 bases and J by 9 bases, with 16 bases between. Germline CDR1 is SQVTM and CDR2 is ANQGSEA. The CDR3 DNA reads TGCAGCGTTGTCCGGGACATAGGAGGGCCCCAGCATTTT. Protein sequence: CSVVRDIGGPQHF.

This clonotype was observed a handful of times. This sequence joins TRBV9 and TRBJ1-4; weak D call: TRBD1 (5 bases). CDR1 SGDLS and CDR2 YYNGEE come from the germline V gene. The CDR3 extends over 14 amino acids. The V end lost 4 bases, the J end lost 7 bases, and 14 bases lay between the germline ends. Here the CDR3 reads CASSPAVGAEKLFF. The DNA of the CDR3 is TGTGCCAGCAGCCCCGCGGTCGGGGCTGAAAAACTGTTTTTT.

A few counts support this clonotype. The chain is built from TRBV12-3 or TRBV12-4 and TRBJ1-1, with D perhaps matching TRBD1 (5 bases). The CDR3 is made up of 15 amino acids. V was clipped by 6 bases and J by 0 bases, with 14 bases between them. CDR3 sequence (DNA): TGTGCCAGCAGACCACAGGCGTCCCTGAACACTGAAGCTTTCTTT. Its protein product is CASRPQASLNTEAFF.

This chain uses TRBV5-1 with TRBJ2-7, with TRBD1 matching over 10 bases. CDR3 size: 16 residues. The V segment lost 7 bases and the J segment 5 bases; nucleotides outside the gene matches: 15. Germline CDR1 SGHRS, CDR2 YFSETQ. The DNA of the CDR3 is TGCGCCAGCCGTAGACAGGGGGCCGGCCACAGCGACGAGCAGTACGTC. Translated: CASRRQGAGHSDEQYV.

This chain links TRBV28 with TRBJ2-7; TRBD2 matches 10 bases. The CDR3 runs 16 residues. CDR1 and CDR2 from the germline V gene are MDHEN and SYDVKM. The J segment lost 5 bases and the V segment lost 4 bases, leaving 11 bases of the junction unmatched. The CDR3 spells CASSSSASGSFHEQYF. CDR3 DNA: TGTGCCAGCAGTTCCTCCGCTAGCGGGAGTTTCCACGAGCAGTACTTC.

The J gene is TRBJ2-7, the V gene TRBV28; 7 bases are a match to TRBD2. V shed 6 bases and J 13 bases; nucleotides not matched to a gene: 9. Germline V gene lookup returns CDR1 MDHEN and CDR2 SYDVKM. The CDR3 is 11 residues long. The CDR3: CASRGQGREYF. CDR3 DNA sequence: TGTGCCAGCAGGGGGCAAGGGAGGGAATACTTC. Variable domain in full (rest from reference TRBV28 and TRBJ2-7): DVKVTQSSRYLVKRTGEKVFLECVQDMDHENMFWYRQDPGLGLRLIYFSYDVKMKEKGDIPEGYSVSREKKERFSLILESASTNQTSMYLCASRGQGREYFGPGTRLTVT.

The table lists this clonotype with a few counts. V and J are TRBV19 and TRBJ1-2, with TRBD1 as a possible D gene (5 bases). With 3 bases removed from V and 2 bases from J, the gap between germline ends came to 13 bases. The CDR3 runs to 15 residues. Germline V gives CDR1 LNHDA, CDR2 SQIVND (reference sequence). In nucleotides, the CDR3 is TGTGCCAGTAGTATTAAAATTCGGGGGAACTATGGCTACACCTTC. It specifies CASSIKIRGNYGYTF.

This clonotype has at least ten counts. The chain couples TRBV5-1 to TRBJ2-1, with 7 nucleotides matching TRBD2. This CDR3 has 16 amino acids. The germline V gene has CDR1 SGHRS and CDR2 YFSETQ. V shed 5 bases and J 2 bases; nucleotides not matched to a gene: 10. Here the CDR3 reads CASRNQGLSAYNEQFF. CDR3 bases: TGCGCCAGCAGAAACCAGGGACTATCGGCCTACAATGAGCAGTTCTTC.

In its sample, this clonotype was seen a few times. The CDR3 loop reads CSARQGGVVNEQFF. For the CDR3, the DNA is TGCAGCGCCAGGCAGGGGGGGGTTGTTAATGAGCAGTTCTTC. The chain uses TRBV29-1 and TRBJ2-1; D could derive from TRBD1 or TRBD2 (7 bases each). Deletions cut 7 bases from V and 7 bases from J, with 20 bases between. The CDR3 totals 14 residues. CDR1 is SQVTM and CDR2 is ANQGSEA in the germline V gene.

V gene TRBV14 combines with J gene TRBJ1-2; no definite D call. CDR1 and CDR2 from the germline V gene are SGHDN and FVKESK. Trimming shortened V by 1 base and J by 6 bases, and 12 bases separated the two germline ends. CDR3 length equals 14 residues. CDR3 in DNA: TGTGCCAGCAGCCAAGGTTGGCAGTCTGATGGCTACACCTTC. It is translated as CASSQGWQSDGYTF.

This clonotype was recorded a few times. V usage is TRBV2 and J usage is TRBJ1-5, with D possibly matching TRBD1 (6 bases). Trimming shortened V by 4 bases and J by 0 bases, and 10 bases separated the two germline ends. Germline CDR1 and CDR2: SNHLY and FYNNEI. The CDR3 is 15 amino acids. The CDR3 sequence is CASSVRGLSNQPQHF. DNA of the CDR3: TGTGCCAGCAGTGTACGGGGGCTTAGCAATCAGCCCCAGCATTTT.

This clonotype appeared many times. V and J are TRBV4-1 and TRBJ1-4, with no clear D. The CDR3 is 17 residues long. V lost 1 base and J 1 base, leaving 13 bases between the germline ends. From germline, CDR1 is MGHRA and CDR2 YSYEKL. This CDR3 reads CASSQVGGALTNEKLFF. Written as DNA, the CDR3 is TGCGCCAGCAGCCAAGTCGGAGGCGCCCTAACTAATGAAAAACTGTTTTTT.

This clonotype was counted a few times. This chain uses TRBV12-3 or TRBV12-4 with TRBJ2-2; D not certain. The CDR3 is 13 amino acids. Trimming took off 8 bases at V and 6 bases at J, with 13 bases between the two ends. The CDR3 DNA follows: TGTGCCAGCGGGCAGGCGGTAGCCGGGGAGCTGTTTTTT. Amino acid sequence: CASGQAVAGELFF.

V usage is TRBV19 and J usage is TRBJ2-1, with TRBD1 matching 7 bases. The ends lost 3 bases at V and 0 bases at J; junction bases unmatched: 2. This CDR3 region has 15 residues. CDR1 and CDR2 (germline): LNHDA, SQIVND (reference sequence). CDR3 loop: CASSMTGFSYNEQFF. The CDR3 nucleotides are TGTGCCAGTAGTATGACAGGGTTCTCCTACAATGAGCAGTTCTTC.

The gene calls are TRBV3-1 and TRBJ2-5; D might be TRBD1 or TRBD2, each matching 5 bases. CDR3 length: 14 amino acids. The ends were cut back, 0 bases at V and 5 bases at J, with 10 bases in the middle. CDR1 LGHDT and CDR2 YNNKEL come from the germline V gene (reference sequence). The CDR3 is CASSQDQGGETQYF. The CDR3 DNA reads TGTGCCAGCAGCCAAGATCAGGGCGGGGAGACCCAGTACTTC.

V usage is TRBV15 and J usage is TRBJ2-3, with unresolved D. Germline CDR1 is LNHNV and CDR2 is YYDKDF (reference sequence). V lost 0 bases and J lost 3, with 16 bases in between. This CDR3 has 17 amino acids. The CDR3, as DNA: TGTGCCACCAGCAGAGATTCGGCGGCAACTGGTACAGATACGCAGTATTTT. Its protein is CATSRDSAATGTDTQYF.

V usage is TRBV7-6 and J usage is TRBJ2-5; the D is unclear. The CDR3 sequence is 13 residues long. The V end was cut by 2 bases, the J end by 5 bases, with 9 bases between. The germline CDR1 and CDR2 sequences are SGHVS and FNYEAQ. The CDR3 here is CASSLTLRETQYF. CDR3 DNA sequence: TGTGCCAGCAGCTTAACCCTTAGGGAGACCCAGTACTTC.

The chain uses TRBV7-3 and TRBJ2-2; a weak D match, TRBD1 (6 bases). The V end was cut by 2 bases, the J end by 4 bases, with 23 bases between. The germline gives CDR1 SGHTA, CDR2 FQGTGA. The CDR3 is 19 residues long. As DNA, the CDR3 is TGTGCCAGCAGCTTAGGAGTTTTAAGGGGACAAGCCTTCACCGGGGAGCTGTTTTTT. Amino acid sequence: CASSLGVLRGQAFTGELFF.

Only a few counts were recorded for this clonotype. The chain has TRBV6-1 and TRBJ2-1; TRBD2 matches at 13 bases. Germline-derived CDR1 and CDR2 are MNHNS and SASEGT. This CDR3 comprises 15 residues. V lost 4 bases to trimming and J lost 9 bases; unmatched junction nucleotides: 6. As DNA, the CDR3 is TGTGCCAGCAGTGGGACTAGCGGGAGTGTTACTGAGCAGTTCTTC. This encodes CASSGTSGSVTEQFF.

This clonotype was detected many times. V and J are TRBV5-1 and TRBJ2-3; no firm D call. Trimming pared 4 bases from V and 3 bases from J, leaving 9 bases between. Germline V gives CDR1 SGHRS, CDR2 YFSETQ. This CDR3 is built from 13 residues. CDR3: CASSHLTTDTQYF. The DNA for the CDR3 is TGCGCCAGCAGCCACCTTACAACAGATACGCAGTATTTT. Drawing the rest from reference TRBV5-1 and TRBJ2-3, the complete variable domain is KAGVTQTPRYLIKTRGQQVTLSCSPISGHRSVSWYQQTPGQGLQFLFEYFSETQRNKGNFPGRFSGRQFSNSRSEMNVSTLELGDSALYLCASSHLTTDTQYFGPGTRLTVL.

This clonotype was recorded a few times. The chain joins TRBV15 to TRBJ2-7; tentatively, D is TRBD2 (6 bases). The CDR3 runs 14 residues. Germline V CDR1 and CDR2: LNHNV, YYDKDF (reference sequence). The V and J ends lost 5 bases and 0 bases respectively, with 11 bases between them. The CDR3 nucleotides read TGTGCCACCAGCCGGAGCGGGCTCTCCTACGAGCAGTACTTC. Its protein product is CATSRSGLSYEQYF.

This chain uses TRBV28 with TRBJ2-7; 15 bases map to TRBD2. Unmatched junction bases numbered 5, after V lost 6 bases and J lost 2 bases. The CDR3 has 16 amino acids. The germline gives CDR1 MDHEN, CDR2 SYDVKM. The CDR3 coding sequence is TGTGCCAGCAGCCAACGGACTAGCGGGAGGGCCTACGAGCAGTACTTC. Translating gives CASSQRTSGRAYEQYF.

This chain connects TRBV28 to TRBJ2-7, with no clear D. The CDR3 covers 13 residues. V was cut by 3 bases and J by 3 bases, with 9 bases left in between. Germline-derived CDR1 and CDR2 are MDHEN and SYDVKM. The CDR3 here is CASSFRESYEQYF. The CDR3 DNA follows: TGTGCCAGCAGTTTCAGAGAGAGCTACGAGCAGTACTTC.

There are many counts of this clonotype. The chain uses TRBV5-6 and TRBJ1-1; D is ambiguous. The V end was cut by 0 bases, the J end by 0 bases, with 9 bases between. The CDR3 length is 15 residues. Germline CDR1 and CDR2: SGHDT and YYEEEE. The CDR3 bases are TGTGCCAGCAGCTTGGTAGGGCCCATGAACACTGAAGCTTTCTTT. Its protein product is CASSLVGPMNTEAFF.

CDR3 nucleotide sequence: TGTGCCAGCAGCCCCGGGACTAATACCTACAATGAGCAGTTCTTC. Translating it yields CASSPGTNTYNEQFF. This rearrangement joins TRBV12-3 or TRBV12-4 to TRBJ2-1; 7 bases agree with TRBD2. The CDR3 extends over 15 amino acids. V was clipped by 6 bases and J by 2 bases; unmatched bases: 7.

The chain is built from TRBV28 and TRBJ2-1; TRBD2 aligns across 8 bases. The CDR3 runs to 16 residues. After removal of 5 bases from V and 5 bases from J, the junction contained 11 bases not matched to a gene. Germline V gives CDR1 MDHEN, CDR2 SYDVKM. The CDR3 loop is CASSPLTSVLNNEQFF. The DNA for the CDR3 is TGTGCCAGCAGTCCCCTGACTAGCGTCCTGAACAATGAGCAGTTCTTC. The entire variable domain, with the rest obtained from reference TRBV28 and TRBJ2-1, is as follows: DVKVTQSSRYLVKRTGEKVFLECVQDMDHENMFWYRQDPGLGLRLIYFSYDVKMKEKGDIPEGYSVSREKKERFSLILESASTNQTSMYLCASSPLTSVLNNEQFFGPGTRLTVL.